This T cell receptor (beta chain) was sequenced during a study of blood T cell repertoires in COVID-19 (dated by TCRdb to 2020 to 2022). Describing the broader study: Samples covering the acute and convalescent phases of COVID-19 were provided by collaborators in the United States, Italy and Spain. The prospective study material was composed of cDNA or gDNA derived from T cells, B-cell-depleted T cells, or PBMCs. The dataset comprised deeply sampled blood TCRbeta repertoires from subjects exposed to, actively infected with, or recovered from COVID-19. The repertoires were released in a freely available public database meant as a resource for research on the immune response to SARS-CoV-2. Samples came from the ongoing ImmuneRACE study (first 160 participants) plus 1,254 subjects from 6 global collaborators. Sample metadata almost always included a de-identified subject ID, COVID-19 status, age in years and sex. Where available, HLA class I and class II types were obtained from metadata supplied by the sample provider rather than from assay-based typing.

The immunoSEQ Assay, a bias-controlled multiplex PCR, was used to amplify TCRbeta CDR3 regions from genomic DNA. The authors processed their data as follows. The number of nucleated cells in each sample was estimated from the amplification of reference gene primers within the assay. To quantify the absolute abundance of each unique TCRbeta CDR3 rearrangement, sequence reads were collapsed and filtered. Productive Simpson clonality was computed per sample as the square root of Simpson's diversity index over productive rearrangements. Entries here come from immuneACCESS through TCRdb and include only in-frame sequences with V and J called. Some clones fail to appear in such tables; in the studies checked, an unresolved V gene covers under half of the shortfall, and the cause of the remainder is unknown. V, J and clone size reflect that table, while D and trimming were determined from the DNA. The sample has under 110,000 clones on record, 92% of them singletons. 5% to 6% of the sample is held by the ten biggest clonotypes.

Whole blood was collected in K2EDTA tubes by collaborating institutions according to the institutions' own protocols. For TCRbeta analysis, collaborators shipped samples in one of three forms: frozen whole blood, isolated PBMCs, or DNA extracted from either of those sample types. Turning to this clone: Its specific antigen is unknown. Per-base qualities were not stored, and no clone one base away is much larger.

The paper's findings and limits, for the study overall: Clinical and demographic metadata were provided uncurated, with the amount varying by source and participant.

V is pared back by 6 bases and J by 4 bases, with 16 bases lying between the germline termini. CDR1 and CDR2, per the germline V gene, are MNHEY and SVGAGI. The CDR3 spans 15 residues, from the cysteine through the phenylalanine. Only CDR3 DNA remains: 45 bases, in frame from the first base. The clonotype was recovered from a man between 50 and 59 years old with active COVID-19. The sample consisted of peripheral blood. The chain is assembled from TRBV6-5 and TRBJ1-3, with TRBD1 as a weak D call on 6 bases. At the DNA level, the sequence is TGTGCCAGCAGACCGGGGGGGGGCTCGGGAAACACCATATATTTT. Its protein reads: CASRPGGGSGNTIYF.